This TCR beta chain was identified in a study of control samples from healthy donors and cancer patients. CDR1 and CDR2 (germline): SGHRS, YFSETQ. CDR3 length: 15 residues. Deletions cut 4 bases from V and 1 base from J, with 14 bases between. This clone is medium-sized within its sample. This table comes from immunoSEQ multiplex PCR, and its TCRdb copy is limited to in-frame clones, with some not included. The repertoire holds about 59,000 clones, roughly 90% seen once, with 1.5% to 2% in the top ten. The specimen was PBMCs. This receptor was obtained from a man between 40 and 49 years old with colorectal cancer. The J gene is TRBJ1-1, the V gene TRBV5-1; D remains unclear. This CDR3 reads CASSLGSYSNTEAFF. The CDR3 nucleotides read TGCGCCAGCAGCCTGGGGTCCTATTCGAACACTGAAGCTTTCTTT. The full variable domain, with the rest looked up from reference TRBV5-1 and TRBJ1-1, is KAGVTQTPRYLIKTRGQQVTLSCSPISGHRSVSWYQQTPGQGLQFLFEYFSETQRNKGNFPGRFSGRQFSNSRSEMNVSTLELGDSALYLCASSLGSYSNTEAFFGQGTRLTVV.